Below, 26 T cell receptor beta chains from the same sample are listed, as sequenced in a study of T cells after yellow fever vaccination (dated by TCRdb to between 2018 and 2021). Libraries came from 5' RACE. The run used an Illumina HiSeq 2500. TCRdb applied fastp at Q25 and MiXCR to the public reads, then kept only in-frame beta chains. Identical CDR3 proteins give one entry, which carries the most common genes and DNA. This sample gives roughly 340,000 distinct CDR3 sequences in total; 8.7% of them show up just once. Of the sample, more than 15% is held by the ten largest clones. This specimen's treatment or condition label, interpreted: live attenuated yellow fever vaccine strain. The specimen comprised PBMCs, sampled on the day of the first yellow fever vaccination. The receptors come from a young man who received the YFV17D yellow fever vaccine.

This clonotype was seen only a few times. The chain links TRBV7-2 to TRBJ1-1; 11 bases are a match to TRBD1. V lost 5 bases and J lost 9; bases outside the gene matches: 11. Germline CDR1 SGHTA, CDR2 FQGNSA. This CDR3 has 15 residues. This CDR3 is CASSNRDRGIYQAFF. DNA of the CDR3: TGTGCCAGCAGCAACCGGGACAGGGGGATATACCAAGCTTTCTTT.

This chain uses TRBV7-2 with TRBJ2-3; a possible D gene is TRBD1 (5 bases). CDR1 is SGHTA, CDR2 FQGNSA, per germline. The CDR3 loop spans 16 amino acids. V was pared by 1 base and J by 2 bases, with 13 bases between. As DNA, the CDR3 is TGTGCCAGCAGCTTAGGACAGTTCTTCCACACAGATACGCAGTATTTT. This gives the protein CASSLGQFFHTDTQYF.

This clonotype was counted many times. The CDR3 DNA follows: TGTGCCAGTAGTCAACAGGGGTACACTGAAGCTTTCTTT. It codes for CASSQQGYTEAFF. The V call is TRBV19, the J call TRBJ1-1; 7 nucleotides align to TRBD1. There are 13 residues in the CDR3. The ends lost 5 bases at V and 3 bases at J; junction bases unmatched: 3. Looked up from germline, CDR1 is LNHDA and CDR2 is SQIVND (reference sequence).

In its sample, this clonotype was seen a few times. This chain joins TRBV29-1 and TRBJ1-2, with D unresolved. CDR3 size: 14 residues. Germline values: CDR1 SQVTM, CDR2 ANQGSEA. Trimming cost V 6 bases and J 3 bases, with 17 bases left between them. The DNA for the CDR3 is TGCAGCGTGGAACTAGGAGTGCAAGACTATGGCTACACCTTC. Translation gives CSVELGVQDYGYTF.

The V call is TRBV6-2 or TRBV6-3, the J call TRBJ1-6, with TRBD1 matching 8 bases. Trimming at V came to 4 bases and at J to 10 bases, leaving 9 bases not matched to a gene. The CDR3 totals 15 residues. The germline CDR1 and CDR2 sequences are MNHEY and SVGEGT. This CDR3 is CASSFSGQGGSPLHF. CDR3 in DNA: TGTGCCAGCAGTTTTTCCGGACAGGGCGGATCACCCCTCCACTTT.

In its sample, this clonotype was seen many times. This chain connects TRBV14 to TRBJ2-2; TRBD1 is a possible D gene (5 bases). Trimming took 4 bases from V and 6 from J, leaving 12 bases between them. The CDR3 is 14 residues long. CDR1 and CDR2 from the germline V gene are SGHDN and FVKESK. The CDR3 spells CASSLTQGPGELFF. The CDR3 DNA reads TGTGCCAGCAGCCTGACCCAGGGCCCCGGGGAGCTGTTTTTT.

The chain has TRBV30 and TRBJ2-7; D is ambiguous. The length of the CDR3 is 11 residues. The V gene lost 0 bases and the J gene lost 6 bases, with 6 bases spanning the gap. Germline CDR1 is GTSNPN and CDR2 is SVGIG (reference sequence). This CDR3 reads CAWSVRVEQYF. The CDR3, as DNA: TGTGCCTGGAGTGTAAGGGTCGAGCAGTACTTC.

The rearrangement uses TRBV6-2 or TRBV6-3 and TRBJ1-1, with TRBD1 as a possible D gene (5 bases). Germline assignment: CDR1 MNHEY and CDR2 SVGEGT. This CDR3 contains 14 residues. V lost 2 bases, J lost 8 bases, and 15 bases lay in between. The DNA of the CDR3 is TGTGCCAGCAGTTACACCCCGCTGGAGGGGGAAGCTTTCTTT. This encodes CASSYTPLEGEAFF.

The table lists this clonotype with a few counts. The rearrangement links TRBV12-3 or TRBV12-4 to TRBJ2-5, with D tentatively TRBD1 or TRBD2 (5 bases each). The CDR3 spans 15 residues. Trimming shortened V by 2 bases and J by 4 bases, and 14 bases separated the two germline ends. This CDR3 is CASSLFGPGTETQYF. The CDR3 DNA follows: TGTGCCAGCAGTTTATTTGGTCCAGGGACAGAGACCCAGTACTTC.

In its sample, this clonotype was seen a few times. The chain links TRBV15 to TRBJ2-7; 8 nucleotides agree with TRBD1. V was clipped by 6 bases and J by 6 bases; unmatched bases: 10. The CDR3 loop spans 14 amino acids. Germline V gene sequence: CDR1 LNHNV, CDR2 YYDKDF (reference sequence). The CDR3 region has the DNA TGTGCCACCAGGAAGGGACAGGTCTTGGGCGAGCAGTACTTC. Its translation: CATRKGQVLGEQYF.

This clonotype was detected only a few times. This chain uses TRBV7-2 with TRBJ2-2; D is unresolved. The CDR3 is 14 amino acids. V was trimmed by 3 bases and J by 7 bases, leaving 12 bases between them. Germline V gene sequence: CDR1 SGHTA, CDR2 FQGNSA. CDR3 sequence reads: CASSFGSSVGELFF. Here the CDR3 DNA reads TGTGCCAGCAGCTTCGGCTCCTCCGTCGGGGAGCTGTTTTTT.

This clonotype was seen only a few times. This chain links TRBV27 with TRBJ1-5, with 7 bases lining up with TRBD1. Germline CDR1 reads MNHEY; CDR2 reads SMNVEV (reference sequence). V gave up 10 bases and J gave up 4 bases; unmatched junction bases: 13. The CDR3 extends over 15 amino acids. CDR3 DNA sequence: TGTGCCACCAGGGGGATGAAGGGTGTGAATCAGCCCCAGCATTTT. Its protein product is CATRGMKGVNQPQHF.

V is TRBV15 and J is TRBJ1-4, with unresolved D. This CDR3 is built from 17 residues. V lost 0 bases and J 0 bases, leaving 11 bases between the germline ends. In germline, CDR1 is LNHNV, CDR2 YYDKDF (reference sequence). Written as DNA, the CDR3 is TGTGCCACCAGCAGAGATGCCCTGAGTGCAACTAATGAAAAACTGTTTTTT. Its translation: CATSRDALSATNEKLFF. The full variable domain, its missing parts supplied by reference TRBV15 and TRBJ1-4, is DAMVIQNPRYQVTQFGKPVTLSCSQTLNHNVMYWYQQKSSQAPKLLFHYYDKDFNNEADTPDNFQSRRPNTSFCFLDIRSPGLGDTAMYLCATSRDALSATNEKLFFGSGTQLSVL.

The chain combines TRBV5-1 with TRBJ2-7, with a tentative D call TRBD1 (6 bases). Deletions cut 4 bases from V and 4 bases from J, with 15 bases between. This CDR3 has 14 amino acids. Germline CDR1 reads SGHRS; CDR2 reads YFSETQ. DNA of the CDR3: TGCGCCAGCAGCGAAATGGGACATGGGTACGAGCAGTACGTC. This gives the protein CASSEMGHGYEQYV.

V usage is TRBV7-3 and J usage is TRBJ2-3; 7 bases are shared with TRBD2. Germline loops: CDR1 SGHTA, CDR2 FQGTGA. CDR3 size: 13 residues. J lost 11 bases, V lost 4 bases, and 9 bases had no gene match. The CDR3 nucleotides read TGTGCCAGCAGCTCCGCGGGGGATCTTAAGCAGTATTTT. This encodes CASSSAGDLKQYF.

This clonotype appeared a few times. This chain links TRBV5-1 with TRBJ1-1; 7 bases match TRBD1. CDR3 length: 15 amino acids. Germline CDR1 and CDR2: SGHRS and YFSETQ. V shed 3 bases, J shed 4 bases, and the junction held 9 bases outside the gene matches. CDR3 DNA: TGCGCCAGCAGCTCCCTTATAGGGGGCGGCACTGAAGCTTTCTTT. This translates into CASSSLIGGGTEAFF. Full variable domain (missing parts from reference TRBV5-1 and TRBJ1-1): KAGVTQTPRYLIKTRGQQVTLSCSPISGHRSVSWYQQTPGQGLQFLFEYFSETQRNKGNFPGRFSGRQFSNSRSEMNVSTLELGDSALYLCASSSLIGGGTEAFFGQGTRLTVV.

This clonotype was detected only once. The chain carries TRBV12-3 or TRBV12-4 and TRBJ2-3; the D gene is possibly TRBD1 (6 bases). This CDR3 is 15 amino acids long. V was pared by 5 bases and J by 5 bases, with 17 bases between. Here the CDR3 reads CASSAPGTKGDTQYF. For the CDR3, the DNA is TGTGCCAGCAGTGCCCCTGGGACAAAGGGAGATACGCAGTATTTT.

This clonotype was detected many times. The chain links TRBV29-1 to TRBJ1-1; unclear D gene. CDR3 length: 11 amino acids. Germline CDR1 SQVTM, CDR2 ANQGSEA. Trimming shortened V by 4 bases and J by 1 base, and 4 bases separated the two germline ends. The CDR3 sequence is CSVARNTEAFF. Written as DNA, the CDR3 is TGCAGCGTTGCAAGGAACACTGAAGCTTTCTTT. The whole variable domain, remainder taken from reference TRBV29-1 and TRBJ1-1, is SAVISQKPSRDICQRGTSLTIQCQVDSQVTMMFWYRQQPGQSLTLIATANQGSEATYESGFVIDKFPISRPNLTFSTLTVSNMSPEDSSIYLCSVARNTEAFFGQGTRLTVV.

The rearrangement links TRBV28 to TRBJ2-6; D not resolved. This CDR3 comprises 16 residues. Germline assignment: CDR1 MDHEN and CDR2 SYDVKM. The V gene lost 3 bases and the J gene lost 6 bases, with 15 bases spanning the gap. The CDR3 reads CASSFFRVDLANVLTF. In DNA form, the CDR3 reads TGTGCCAGCAGTTTTTTTAGAGTAGACTTGGCCAACGTCCTGACTTTC.

This clonotype was observed a handful of times. The V call is TRBV5-1, the J call TRBJ1-1; TRBD1 matches 11 bases. Germline V gene data show CDR1 as SGHRS and CDR2 as YFSETQ. The CDR3 covers 14 residues. J gave up 3 bases and V 5 bases, and 3 bases lay outside the gene matches. Here the CDR3 reads CASRGQGDDTEAFF. For the CDR3, the DNA is TGCGCCAGCAGGGGACAGGGGGATGACACTGAAGCTTTCTTT.

This clonotype was seen many times. The chain is built from TRBV5-1 and TRBJ1-1; D is ambiguous. In germline, CDR1 is SGHRS, CDR2 YFSETQ. CDR3 size: 14 residues. The V end lost 1 base, the J end lost 3 bases, and 10 bases lay between the germline ends. In nucleotides, the CDR3 is TGCGCCAGCAGCTTGCCCGGAGGTGACACTGAAGCTTTCTTT. Translating gives CASSLPGGDTEAFF.

This clonotype showed up just a few times. The chain employs TRBV10-3 and TRBJ2-7, with 8 bases identical to TRBD1. Trimming cost V 6 bases and J 6 bases; bases outside gene matches: 4. Germline CDR1 and CDR2: ENHRY and SYGVKD. The CDR3 has 12 amino acids. CDR3 coding DNA: TGTGCCATCAGCGAACAGGGGGGCGAGCAGTACGTC. Its translation: CAISEQGGEQYV.

The chain joins TRBV5-1 to TRBJ2-1; TRBD2 aligns across 16 bases. CDR1 is SGHRS, CDR2 YFSETQ, per germline. The CDR3 is made up of 15 amino acids. The V and J ends lost 4 bases and 8 bases, in that order; junction bases with no gene match: 3. CDR3 sequence reads: CASSVGTSGGDEQFF. The CDR3 region has the DNA TGCGCCAGCAGCGTTGGGACTAGCGGGGGGGATGAGCAGTTCTTC.

This clonotype was seen more than once but under ten times. V gene TRBV19 combines with J gene TRBJ1-2; D is undetermined. CDR3 length equals 13 residues. Germline assignment: CDR1 LNHDA and CDR2 SQIVND (reference sequence). V lost 3 bases, J lost 4 bases, and 9 bases lay in between. The CDR3 here is CASSIAGFYGYTF. The CDR3 DNA is TGTGCCAGTAGTATCGCGGGATTCTATGGCTACACCTTC.

This clonotype has just a few counts. The chain is built from TRBV7-9 and TRBJ2-3; perhaps TRBD1 as D (6 bases). Germline CDR1 reads SEHNR; CDR2 reads FQNEAQ (reference sequence). Trimming took off 5 bases at V and 2 bases at J, with 14 bases between the two ends. The CDR3 is 15 residues long. CDR3 sequence reads: CASSRLGGTTDTQYF. The CDR3 DNA reads TGTGCCAGCAGCCGGCTTGGGGGCACCACAGATACGCAGTATTTT.

A few counts support this clonotype. The genes are TRBV11-1 and TRBJ2-5; 12 bases are a match to TRBD2. CDR3 length: 18 residues. The V and J ends lost 5 bases and 2 bases, in that order; junction bases with no gene match: 12. The V gene's germline CDR1 is SGHAT and CDR2 FQDESV (reference sequence). The CDR3 is CASSAFGETSGGQETQYF. The CDR3 region has the DNA TGTGCCAGCAGCGCATTCGGCGAGACTAGCGGGGGTCAAGAGACCCAGTACTTC.